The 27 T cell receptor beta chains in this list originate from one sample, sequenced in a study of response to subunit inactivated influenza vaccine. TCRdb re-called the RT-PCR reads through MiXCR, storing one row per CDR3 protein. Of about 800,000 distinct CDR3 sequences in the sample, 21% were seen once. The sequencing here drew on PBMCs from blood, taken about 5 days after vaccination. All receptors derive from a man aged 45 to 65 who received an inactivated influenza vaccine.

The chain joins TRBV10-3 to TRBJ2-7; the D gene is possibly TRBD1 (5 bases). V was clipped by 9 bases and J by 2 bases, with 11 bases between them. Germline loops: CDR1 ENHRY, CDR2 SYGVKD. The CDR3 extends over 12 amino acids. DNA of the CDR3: TGTGCCATAAAAGACAGAACCTACGAGCAGTACTTC. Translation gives CAIKDRTYEQYF.

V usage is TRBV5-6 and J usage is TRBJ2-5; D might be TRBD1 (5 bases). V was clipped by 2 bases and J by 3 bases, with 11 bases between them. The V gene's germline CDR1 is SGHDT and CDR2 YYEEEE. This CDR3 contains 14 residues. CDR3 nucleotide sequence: TGTGCCAGCAGCTTCGCAGGGCTAGAAGAGACCCAGTACTTC. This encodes CASSFAGLEETQYF.

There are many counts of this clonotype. CDR3 sequence reads: CASRPSGGETQYF. DNA of the CDR3: TGTGCCAGCAGACCGTCCGGGGGGGAGACCCAGTACTTC. The rearrangement uses TRBV12-3 or TRBV12-4 and TRBJ2-5; 7 bases fit TRBD2. This CDR3 has 13 residues. The J segment lost 5 bases and the V segment lost 6 bases, leaving 6 bases of the junction unmatched.

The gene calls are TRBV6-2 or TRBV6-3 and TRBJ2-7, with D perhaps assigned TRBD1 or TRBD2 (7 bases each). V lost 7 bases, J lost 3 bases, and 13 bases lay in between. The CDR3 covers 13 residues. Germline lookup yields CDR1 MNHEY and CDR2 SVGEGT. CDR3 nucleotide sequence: TGTGCCAGCAAGACAGGGAGGGACTACGAGCAGTACTTC. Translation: CASKTGRDYEQYF.

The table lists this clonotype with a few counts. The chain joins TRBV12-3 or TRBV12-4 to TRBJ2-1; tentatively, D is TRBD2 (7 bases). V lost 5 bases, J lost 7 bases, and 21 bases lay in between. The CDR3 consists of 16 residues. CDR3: CASSLTRRGGGNEQFF. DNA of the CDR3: TGTGCCAGCAGTCTTACGCGAAGAGGGGGGGGAAATGAGCAGTTCTTC.

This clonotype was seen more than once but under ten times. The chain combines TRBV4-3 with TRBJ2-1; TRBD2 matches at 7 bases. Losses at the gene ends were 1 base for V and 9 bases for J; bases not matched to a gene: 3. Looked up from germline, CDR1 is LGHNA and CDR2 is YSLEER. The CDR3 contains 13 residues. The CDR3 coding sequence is TGCGCCAGCAGCCAAGGACTAGCCGGTGAGCAGTTCTTC. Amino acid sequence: CASSQGLAGEQFF.

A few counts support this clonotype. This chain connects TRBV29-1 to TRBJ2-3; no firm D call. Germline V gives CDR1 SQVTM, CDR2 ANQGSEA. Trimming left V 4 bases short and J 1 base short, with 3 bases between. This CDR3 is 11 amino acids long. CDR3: CSVARTDTQYF. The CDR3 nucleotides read TGCAGCGTTGCACGCACAGATACGCAGTATTTT.

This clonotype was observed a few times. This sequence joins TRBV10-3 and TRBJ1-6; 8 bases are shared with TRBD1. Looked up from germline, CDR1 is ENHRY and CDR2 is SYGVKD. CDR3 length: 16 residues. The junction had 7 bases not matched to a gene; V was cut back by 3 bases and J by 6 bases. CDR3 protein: CAISDAWTGTNSPLHF. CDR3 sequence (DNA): TGTGCCATCAGTGATGCCTGGACAGGGACTAATTCACCCCTCCACTTT.

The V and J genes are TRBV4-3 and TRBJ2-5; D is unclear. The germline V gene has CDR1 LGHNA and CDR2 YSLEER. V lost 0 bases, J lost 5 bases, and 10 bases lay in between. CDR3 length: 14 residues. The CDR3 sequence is CASSQDWHQETQYF. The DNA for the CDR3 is TGCGCCAGCAGCCAAGATTGGCATCAGGAGACCCAGTACTTC.

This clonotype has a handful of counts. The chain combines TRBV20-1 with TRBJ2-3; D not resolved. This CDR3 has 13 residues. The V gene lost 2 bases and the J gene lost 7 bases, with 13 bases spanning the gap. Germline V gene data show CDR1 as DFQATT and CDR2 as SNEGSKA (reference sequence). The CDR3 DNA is TGCAGTGCTAGAATAGTAACCCTCCATACGCAGTATTTT. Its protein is CSARIVTLHTQYF.

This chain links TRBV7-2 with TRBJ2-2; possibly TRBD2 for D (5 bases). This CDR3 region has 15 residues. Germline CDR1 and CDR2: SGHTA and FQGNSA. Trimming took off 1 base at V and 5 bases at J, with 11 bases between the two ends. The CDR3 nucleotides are TGTGCCAGCAGCTTAGTGAGGGCATCAACCGGGGAGCTGTTTTTT. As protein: CASSLVRASTGELFF. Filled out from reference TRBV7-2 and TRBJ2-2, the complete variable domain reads GAGVSQSPSNKVTEKGKDVELRCDPISGHTALYWYRQSLGQGLEFLIYFQGNSAPDKSGLPSDRFSAERTGGSVSTLTIQRTQQEDSAVYLCASSLVRASTGELFFGEGSRLTVL.

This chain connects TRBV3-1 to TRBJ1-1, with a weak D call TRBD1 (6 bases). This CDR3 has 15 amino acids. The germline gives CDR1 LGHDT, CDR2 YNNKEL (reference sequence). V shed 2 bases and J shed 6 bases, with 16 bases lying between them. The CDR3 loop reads CASSQTQGREAEAFF. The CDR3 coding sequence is TGTGCCAGCAGCCAAACGCAGGGGAGGGAGGCTGAAGCTTTCTTT.

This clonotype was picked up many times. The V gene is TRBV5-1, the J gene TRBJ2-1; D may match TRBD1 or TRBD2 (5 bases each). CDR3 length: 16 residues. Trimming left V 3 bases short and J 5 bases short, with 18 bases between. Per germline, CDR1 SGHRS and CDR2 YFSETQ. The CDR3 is CASSSVDGARHNEQFF. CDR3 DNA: TGCGCCAGCAGCTCGGTCGACGGGGCAAGGCACAATGAGCAGTTCTTC.

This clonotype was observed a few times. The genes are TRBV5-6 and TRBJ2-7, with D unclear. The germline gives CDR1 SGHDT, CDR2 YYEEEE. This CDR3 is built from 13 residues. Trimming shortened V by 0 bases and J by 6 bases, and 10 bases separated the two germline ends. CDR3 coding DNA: TGTGCCAGCAGCTTGGGTACTACCCCCGAGCAGTACTTC. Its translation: CASSLGTTPEQYF.

The CDR3 DNA sequence: TGTGCCAGCAGTGACCTAAGTGACAGGGCAGGAGAGACCCAGTACTTC. Protein product: CASSDLSDRAGETQYF. This rearrangement joins TRBV2 to TRBJ2-5, with TRBD1 identical over 7 bases. The CDR3 runs 16 residues. The germline V gene has CDR1 SNHLY and CDR2 FYNNEI. The J segment lost 4 bases and the V segment lost 3 bases, leaving 11 bases of the junction unmatched.

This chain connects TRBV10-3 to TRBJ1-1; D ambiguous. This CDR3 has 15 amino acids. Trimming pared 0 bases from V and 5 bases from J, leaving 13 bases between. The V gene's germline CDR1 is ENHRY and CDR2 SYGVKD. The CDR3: CAISESSAGWTEAFF. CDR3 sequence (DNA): TGTGCCATCAGTGAGTCATCAGCGGGATGGACTGAAGCTTTCTTT.

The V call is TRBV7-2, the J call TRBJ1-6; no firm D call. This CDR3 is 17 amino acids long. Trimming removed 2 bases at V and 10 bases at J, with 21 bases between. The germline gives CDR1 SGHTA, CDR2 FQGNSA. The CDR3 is CASSLLSRDSLGSPLHF. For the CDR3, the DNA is TGTGCCAGCAGCTTACTATCTCGGGATTCCTTGGGGTCACCCCTCCACTTT.

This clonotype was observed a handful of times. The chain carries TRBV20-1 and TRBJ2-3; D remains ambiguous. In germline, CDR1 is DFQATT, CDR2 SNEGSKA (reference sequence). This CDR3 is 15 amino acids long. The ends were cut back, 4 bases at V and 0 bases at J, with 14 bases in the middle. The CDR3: CSANDLRRSTDTQYF. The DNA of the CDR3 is TGCAGTGCTAACGACTTGAGGCGTAGCACAGATACGCAGTATTTT.

Here the CDR3 DNA reads TGTGCCAGCAGCGTAGCTGTGAACACAGATACGCAGTATTTT. Translation gives CASSVAVNTDTQYF. The rearrangement uses TRBV9 and TRBJ2-3; D gene uncertain. Trimming cost V 0 bases and J 2 bases, with 7 bases left between them. CDR1 is SGDLS and CDR2 is YYNGEE in the germline V gene. This CDR3 is built from 14 residues.

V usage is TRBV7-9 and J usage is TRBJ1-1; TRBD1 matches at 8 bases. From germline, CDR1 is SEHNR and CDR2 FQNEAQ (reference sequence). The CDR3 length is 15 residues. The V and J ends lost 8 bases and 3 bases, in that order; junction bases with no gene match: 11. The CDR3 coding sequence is TGTGCCAGCCGCCCCCGGACAGGGAAGGACACTGAAGCTTTCTTT. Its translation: CASRPRTGKDTEAFF.

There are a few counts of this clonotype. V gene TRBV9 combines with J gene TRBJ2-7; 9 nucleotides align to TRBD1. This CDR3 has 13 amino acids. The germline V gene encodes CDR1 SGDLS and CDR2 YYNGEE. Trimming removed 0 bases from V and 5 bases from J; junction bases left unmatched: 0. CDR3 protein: CASSVGTGDEQYF. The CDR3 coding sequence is TGTGCCAGCAGCGTAGGGACAGGGGACGAGCAGTACTTC. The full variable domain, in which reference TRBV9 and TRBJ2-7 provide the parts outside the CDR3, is DSGVTQTPKHLITATGQRVTLRCSPRSGDLSVYWYQQSLDQGLQFLIQYYNGEERAKGNILERFSAQQFPDLHSELNLSSLELGDSALYFCASSVGTGDEQYFGPGTRLTVT.

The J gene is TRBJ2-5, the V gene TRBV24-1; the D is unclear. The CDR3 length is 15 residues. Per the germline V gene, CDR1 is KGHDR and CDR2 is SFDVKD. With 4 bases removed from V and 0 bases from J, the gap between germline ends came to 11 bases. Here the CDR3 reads CATSERWTNQETQYF. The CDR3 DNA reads TGTGCCACCAGTGAACGATGGACGAACCAAGAGACCCAGTACTTC.

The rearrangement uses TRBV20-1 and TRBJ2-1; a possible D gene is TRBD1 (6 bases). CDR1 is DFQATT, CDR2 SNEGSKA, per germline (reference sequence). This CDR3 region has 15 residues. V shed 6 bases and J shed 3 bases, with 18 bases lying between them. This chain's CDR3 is CSAQEQGNFYNEQFF. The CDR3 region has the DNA TGCAGTGCGCAAGAACAGGGAAACTTCTACAATGAGCAGTTCTTC.

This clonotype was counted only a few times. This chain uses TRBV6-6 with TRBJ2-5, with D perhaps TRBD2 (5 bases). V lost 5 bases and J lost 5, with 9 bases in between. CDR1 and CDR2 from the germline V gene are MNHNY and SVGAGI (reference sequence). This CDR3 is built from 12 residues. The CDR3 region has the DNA TGTGCCAGCAGTACGGACTGGGAGACCCAGTACTTC. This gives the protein CASSTDWETQYF.

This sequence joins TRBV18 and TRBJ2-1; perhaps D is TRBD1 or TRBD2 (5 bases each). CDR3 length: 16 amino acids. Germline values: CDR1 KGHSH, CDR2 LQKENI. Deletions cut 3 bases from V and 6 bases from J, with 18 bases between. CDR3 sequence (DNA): TGTGCCAGCTCACCGCCAGGGACCCACCGGGCCAATGAGCAGTTCTTC. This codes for CASSPPGTHRANEQFF.

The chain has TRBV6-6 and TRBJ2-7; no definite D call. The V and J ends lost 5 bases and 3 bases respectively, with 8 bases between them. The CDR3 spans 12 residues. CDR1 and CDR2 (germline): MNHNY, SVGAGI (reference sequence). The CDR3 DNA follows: TGTGCCAGCAGTCCCCGCAACTACGAGCAGTACTTC. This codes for CASSPRNYEQYF.

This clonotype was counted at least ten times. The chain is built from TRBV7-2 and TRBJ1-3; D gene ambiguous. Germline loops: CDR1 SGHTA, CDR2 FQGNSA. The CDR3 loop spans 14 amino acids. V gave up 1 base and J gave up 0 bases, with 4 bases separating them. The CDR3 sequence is CASSLVFSGNTIYF. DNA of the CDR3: TGTGCCAGCAGCTTAGTCTTCTCTGGAAACACCATATATTTT.